This T cell receptor (beta chain) was recorded in a study of cytomegalovirus exposure and HLA in healthy donors. On the study more broadly: There were several hundred genotyped donors. Of these, roughly 82% fell in the genetic ancestry cluster associated with self-reported Caucasian donors.

Whole-study findings and limits: There were three CMV-associated chains whose specificity for CMV antigens was confirmed in vitro. Among donors in an Asian-associated ancestry cluster, a later analysis reportedly found fewer N-insertions than the approximately 700-donor mean.

The CDR3 is made up of 15 amino acids. From germline, CDR1 is KGHSH and CDR2 LQKENI. V was trimmed by 2 bases and J by 0 bases, leaving 10 bases between them. The PCR ran on 60 Vbeta and 13 Jbeta primers. In the source study's methods: Counted up in a later analysis, unique TCR beta chains came to about 80 million, with about 10 million shared. The protocol was immunoSEQ multiplex PCR, while the TCRdb copy is restricted to in-frame clones and leaves out a portion. V, J and clone size are those of that table, while D and trimming were read from the DNA. The repertoire holds about 170,000 clones, with 75% to 90% as singletons. With respect to this clone: Antigen: not known.

This TCR was sampled from a male donor in good health and CMV-seronegative. The chain uses TRBV18 and TRBJ1-1; no reliable D call. Material: PBMCs. The CDR3 nucleotides read TGTGCCAGCTCACCAGAGGCCAGACTGAACACTGAAGCTTTCTTT. Amino acids: CASSPEARLNTEAFF.